This is a list of T cell receptor beta chains from one sample in a study of tumor and adjacent non-tumor tissue in lung cancer. Each CDR3 protein is one row after TCRdb ran MiXCR on the multiplex PCR reads. The table lists under 95,000 distinct CDR3 sequences, just over 65% of them singletons. Source material: lung tumor tissue. The receptor source for this set is a man aged 55 to 69 with non-small cell lung cancer. The conserved cysteine and the conserved F or W are not part of the CDR3 here. Size is omitted from some rows. Given values are once, few, many or a class for expanded clones.

V	J	size	CDR3
TRBV6-1	TRBJ2-5	-	ASRYSLRETQY
TRBV23-1	TRBJ2-7	many	ASSQSSQELYEQY
TRBV20-1	TRBJ1-5	-	SASGAQDGSNQPQH
TRBV20-1	TRBJ2-5	many	SARPGVAETQY
TRBV5-4	TRBJ1-2	-	ASSLMRQGGGYT
TRBV4-2	TRBJ2-1	-	ASSEGLGGCNEQF
TRBV20-1	TRBJ2-1	many	SASTTGGKGNEQF
TRBV14	TRBJ1-1	-	ASGPRAGAGATRTEAF
TRBV29-1	TRBJ2-4	-	SVRPVLAKSTQY
TRBV9	TRBJ1-6	-	ASSVLAGNNSPLH
TRBV11-1	TRBJ2-7	medium-sized	ASGRPNEQY
TRBV28	TRBJ2-7	-	ATYRSGAYEQY
TRBV4-2	TRBJ2-3	-	ASSQVVAGTVTQY
TRBV5-4	TRBJ2-1	many	ASSPAVGGAWTSGSEQF
TRBV6-6	TRBJ2-1	-	ANSYKVVAGEGYNEQF
TRBV11-2	TRBJ1-1	-	ASSPRGGENTEAL
TRBV25-1	TRBJ2-1	few	ASSGTSSYNEQF
TRBV5-1	TRBJ2-3	few	PSSSTGGKADTQY
TRBV7-9	TRBJ2-5	many	ASSLVGTEETQY
TRBV6-2/TRBV6-3	TRBJ2-5	many	ASSYGARGTQY
TRBV4-1	TRBJ2-2	-	ASSLKGSTGELF
TRBV4-1	TRBJ2-1	once	ASSQDPRAEQL
TRBV27	TRBJ2-7	-	ASSPTWGNYEQY
TRBV19	TRBJ2-3	once	ASSIGGRGDTQY
TRBV5-8	TRBJ1-5	-	ASSGGTSNQPQR
TRBV5-5	TRBJ2-1	-	VSSVGGVGRNEQL
TRBV20-1	TRBJ1-6	-	SATKRHNSPLH
TRBV7-9	TRBJ2-3	-	ASSLVGGGDTQY
TRBV20-1	TRBJ1-1	-	SARELTGGSITEAF
TRBV5-1	TRBJ2-5	once	AVPGETQY
TRBV11-3	TRBJ1-1	-	ASSPPMGGLSEAF
TRBV2	TRBJ2-7	-	ASRASRASYEQY
TRBV11-1	TRBJ1-1	medium-sized	ASSTIGGSTEAF
TRBV11-2	TRBJ1-1	many	ASSSTVRPGQNTEAF
TRBV14	TRBJ2-1	-	ASRSNLNNEQF
TRBV15	TRBJ2-3	-	ATSRDGGITDTQY
TRBV20-1	TRBJ2-3	many	SASSAALSTDTQY
TRBV20-1	TRBJ2-3	-	SARDNLAGLTDTRY
TRBV29-1	TRBJ2-5	few	RAGQETQY
TRBV11-3	TRBJ2-1	-	ASNLDFGDDEQF
TRBV6-5	TRBJ1-6	-	ASSYSVGKNSPLH
TRBV6-6	TRBJ1-5	-	ATAEKNSNRPQH
TRBV7-8	TRBJ1-2	many	ASSPPQAGHTNYGYT
TRBV5-1	TRBJ2-2	many	ASRTLAGTGELF
TRBV10-3	TRBJ2-1	-	AISESERGRDEQF
TRBV12-3/TRBV12-4	TRBJ1-5	many	ASTRLSQTNFRNQPQH
TRBV29-1	TRBJ1-1	many	SVEAQGAWRAF
TRBV6-4	TRBJ2-1	-	ASTLDRGQDEQF
TRBV12-3/TRBV12-4	TRBJ2-7	many	ASSPQPYEQY
TRBV4-2	TRBJ2-2	-	ASSQTPQELF
TRBV29-1	TRBJ2-3	-	SGDNGDRATDTQY
TRBV21-1	TRBJ2-5	-	ASSTHWRSAAQY
TRBV11-2	TRBJ2-3	-	ASSLRLAGGPTNTRY
TRBV6-5	TRBJ2-2	-	ASRMRSTGEPF
TRBV20-1	TRBJ1-2	-	SARFTGSPNNGYI